A selection of T cell receptor beta chains follows, all from one sample in a study of immune heterogeneity within non-small cell lung tumors. One entry per CDR3 protein results from TCRdb running MiXCR on the multiplex PCR reads. The table includes roughly 3,000 distinct CDR3 sequences, roughly 21% detected once. The material sequenced was lung tumor tissue. The receptors were gathered from a man aged 55 to 69 with non-small cell lung cancer. Each CDR3 is given with its conserved first and last residue. A D gene is named only where the DNA matches it firmly. Not every row has a clone size; where given, it reads once, few, many or a size class.

NA,TRBJ2-1,15,TRBV9,many,CASSNTGKGYNEQFF,TGTGCCAGCAGCAATACAGGGAAGGGGTACAATGAGCAGTTCTTC
TRBD1,TRBJ2-6,17,TRBV12-3/TRBV12-4,medium-sized,CASRTGTGYTGANVLTF,TGTGCCAGCAGGACCGGGACAGGGTACACTGGGGCCAACGTCCTGACTTTC
TRBD2,TRBJ2-1,15,TRBV12-3/TRBV12-4,large,CASSFSLAGDNEQFF,TGTGCCAGCAGTTTTTCCCTAGCGGGGGACAATGAGCAGTTCTTC
TRBD2,TRBJ2-1,12,TRBV2,medium-sized,CASRDGLAEQFF,TGTGCCAGCAGGGATGGACTAGCGGAGCAGTTCTTC
NA,TRBJ2-7,15,TRBV6-2/TRBV6-3,large,CASSYTGLNPYEQYF,TGTGCCAGCAGTTACACAGGCCTTAACCCCTACGAGCAGTACTTC
NA,TRBJ2-2,14,TRBV5-1,NA,CASSLDVATGELFF,TGCGCCAGCAGCTTGGATGTGGCCACCGGGGAGCTGTTTTTT
TRBD1,TRBJ2-7,16,TRBV5-5,many,CASSFRRDRGLSEQYF,TGTGCCAGCAGCTTCAGACGGGACAGGGGGCTTTCCGAGCAGTACTTC
TRBD1,TRBJ1-5,15,TRBV30,medium-sized,CAWSVPGQGSQPQHF,TGTGCCTGGAGTGTACCGGGACAGGGGTCTCAGCCCCAGCATTTT
NA,TRBJ1-1,13,TRBV2,medium-sized,CASRGQKNTEAFF,TGTGCCAGCAGAGGCCAGAAAAACACTGAAGCTTTCTTT
NA,TRBJ2-1,12,TRBV20-1,medium-sized,CSATKDLAEQFF,TGCAGTGCCACGAAAGACCTAGCGGAGCAGTTCTTC
NA,TRBJ1-2,13,TRBV2,medium-sized,CASSAGLDYGYTF,TGTGCCAGCAGTGCGGGACTCGACTATGGCTACACCTTC
TRBD2,TRBJ2-3,16,TRBV7-2,medium-sized,CASSREAGASTDTQYF,TGTGCCAGCAGCCGAGAGGCGGGAGCTAGCACAGATACGCAGTATTTT
NA,TRBJ2-1,13,TRBV29-1,medium-sized,CSVSVRTYNEQFF,TGCAGCGTTTCGGTTCGAACCTACAATGAGCAGTTCTTC
TRBD1,TRBJ1-4,14,TRBV4-2,many,CASSPGTGSEKLFF,TGTGCCAGCAGCCCCGGGACAGGGAGTGAAAAACTGTTTTTT